This T cell receptor beta chain was profiled in a study of blood T cell repertoires in COVID-19. At the level of the study: Sample material is recorded as cDNA or gDNA derived from T cells, B-cell-depleted T cells, or PBMCs.

The V end was cut by 3 bases, the J end by 4 bases, with 11 bases between. Germline loops: CDR1 SGDLS, CDR2 YYNGEE. The CDR3 is 14 residues long. Data came from immunoSEQ multiplex PCR; TCRdb stores just in-frame clones and leaves some out. Of around 480,000 clones in the sample, approximately 90% were seen once. The chain uses TRBV9 and TRBJ1-3; no definite D call. The receptor was isolated from a young woman who had recovered from COVID-19. Sequenced: PBMCs or T cells enriched from blood (not recorded which). The CDR3 spells CASSGWAGGNTIYF. The CDR3 DNA follows: TGTGCCAGCAGCGGGTGGGCAGGAGGAAACACCATATATTTT. The entire variable domain, with the rest obtained from reference TRBV9 and TRBJ1-3, is as follows: DSGVTQTPKHLITATGQRVTLRCSPRSGDLSVYWYQQSLDQGLQFLIQYYNGEERAKGNILERFSAQQFPDLHSELNLSSLELGDSALYFCASSGWAGGNTIYFGEGSWLTVV.